This T cell receptor beta chain was profiled in a study of blood T cells in healthy people across ages. Primers used in a second PCR of roughly 6 to 11 cycles were a sample-barcoded 5' primer and a J-beta primer mix. TCRdb recomputed calls from the 5' RACE reads with MiXCR, one row per CDR3 protein. The sample lists some 930,000 distinct CDR3 sequences; almost 30% were seen once. Germline CDR1 reads GTSNPN; CDR2 reads SVGIG (reference sequence). This CDR3 is 13 amino acids long. V was pared by 1 base and J by 3 bases, with 2 bases of the junction left unmatched. A further study also used this sample, focusing on T cells of mothers and their children.

The origin of this receptor is a woman aged 40-49 years in good health. This rearrangement joins TRBV30 to TRBJ2-7; TRBD2 agrees at 8 bases. Material: blood. CDR3 in amino acids: CAWSAGLGYEQYF. Written as DNA, the CDR3 is TGTGCCTGGAGTGCGGGACTAGGCTACGAGCAGTACTTC.